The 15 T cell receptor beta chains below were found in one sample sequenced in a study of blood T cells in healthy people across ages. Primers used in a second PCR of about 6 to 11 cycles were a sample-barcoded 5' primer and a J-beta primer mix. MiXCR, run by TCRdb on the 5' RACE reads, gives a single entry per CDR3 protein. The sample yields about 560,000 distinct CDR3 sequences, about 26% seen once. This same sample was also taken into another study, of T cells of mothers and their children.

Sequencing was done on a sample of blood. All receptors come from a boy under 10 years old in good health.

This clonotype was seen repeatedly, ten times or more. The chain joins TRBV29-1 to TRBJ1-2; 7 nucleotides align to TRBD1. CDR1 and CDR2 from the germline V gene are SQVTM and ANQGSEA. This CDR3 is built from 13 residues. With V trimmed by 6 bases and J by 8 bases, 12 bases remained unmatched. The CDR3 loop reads CSVDTDRRGGYTF. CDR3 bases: TGCAGCGTCGACACGGACAGGCGGGGCGGCTACACCTTC.

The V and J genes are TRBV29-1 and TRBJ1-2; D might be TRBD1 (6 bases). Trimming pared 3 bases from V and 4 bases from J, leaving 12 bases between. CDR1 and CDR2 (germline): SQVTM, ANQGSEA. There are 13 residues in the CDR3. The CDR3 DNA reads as TGCAGCGTTGACCAGGACAGTTCCTATGGCTACACCTTC. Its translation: CSVDQDSSYGYTF.

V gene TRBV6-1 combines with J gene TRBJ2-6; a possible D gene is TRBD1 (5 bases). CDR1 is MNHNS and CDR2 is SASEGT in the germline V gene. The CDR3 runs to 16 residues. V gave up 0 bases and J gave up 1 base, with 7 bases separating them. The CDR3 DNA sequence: TGTGCCAGCAGTGAAGCATCAGGGTCTGGGGCCAACGTCCTGACTTTC. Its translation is CASSEASGSGANVLTF.

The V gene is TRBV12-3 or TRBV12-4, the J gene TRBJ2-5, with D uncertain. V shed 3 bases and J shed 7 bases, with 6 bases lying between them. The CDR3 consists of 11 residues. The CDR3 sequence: CASSFRRTQYF. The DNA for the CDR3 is TGTGCCAGCAGTTTTCGGAGGACCCAGTACTTC.

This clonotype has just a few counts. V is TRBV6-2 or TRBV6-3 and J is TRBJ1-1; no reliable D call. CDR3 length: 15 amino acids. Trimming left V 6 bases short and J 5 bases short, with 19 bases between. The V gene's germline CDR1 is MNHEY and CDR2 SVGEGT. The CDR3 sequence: CASSHAPRRDTEAFF. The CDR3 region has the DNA TGTGCCAGCAGCCATGCCCCCAGGCGAGATACTGAAGCTTTCTTT.

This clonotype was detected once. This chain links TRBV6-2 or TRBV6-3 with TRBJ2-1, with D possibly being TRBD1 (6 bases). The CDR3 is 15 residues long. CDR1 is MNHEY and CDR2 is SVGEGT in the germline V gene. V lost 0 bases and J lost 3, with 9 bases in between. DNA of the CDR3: TGTGCCAGCAGTTACTCTGCACAGGGCTACAATGAGCAGTTCTTC. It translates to CASSYSAQGYNEQFF.

The CDR3 loop is CASSPSGRSEETQYF. CDR3 in DNA: TGCGCCAGCAGTCCTAGCGGGAGATCGGAGGAGACCCAGTACTTC. V gene TRBV5-1 combines with J gene TRBJ2-5, with 10 nucleotides matching TRBD2. Germline V gives CDR1 SGHRS, CDR2 YFSETQ. J gave up 5 bases and V 5 bases, and 9 bases lay outside the gene matches. The CDR3 contains 15 residues.

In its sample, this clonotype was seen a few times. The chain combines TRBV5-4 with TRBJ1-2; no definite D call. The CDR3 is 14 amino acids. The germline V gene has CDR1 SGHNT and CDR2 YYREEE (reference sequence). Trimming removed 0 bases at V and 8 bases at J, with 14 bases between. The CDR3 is CASSLERVPDGYTF. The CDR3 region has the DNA TGTGCCAGCAGCTTGGAAAGGGTTCCGGACGGCTACACCTTC.

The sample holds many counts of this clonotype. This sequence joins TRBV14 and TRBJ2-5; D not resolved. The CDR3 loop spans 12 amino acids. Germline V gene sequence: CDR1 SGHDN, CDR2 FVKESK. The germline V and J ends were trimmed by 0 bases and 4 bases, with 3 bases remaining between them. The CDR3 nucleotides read TGTGCCAGCAGCCAAGACCCAGAGACCCAGTACTTC. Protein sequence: CASSQDPETQYF. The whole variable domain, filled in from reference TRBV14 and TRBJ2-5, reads EAGVTQFPSHSVIEKGQTVTLRCDPISGHDNLYWYRRVMGKEIKFLLHFVKESKQDESGMPNNRFLAERTGGTYSTLKVQPAELEDSGVYFCASSQDPETQYFGPGTRLLVL.

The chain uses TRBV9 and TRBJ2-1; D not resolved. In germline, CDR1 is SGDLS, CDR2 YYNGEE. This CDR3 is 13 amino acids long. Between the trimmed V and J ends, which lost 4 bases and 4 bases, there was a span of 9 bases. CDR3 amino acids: CASSSDGYNEQFF. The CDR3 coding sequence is TGTGCCAGCAGCTCCGACGGATACAATGAGCAGTTCTTC.

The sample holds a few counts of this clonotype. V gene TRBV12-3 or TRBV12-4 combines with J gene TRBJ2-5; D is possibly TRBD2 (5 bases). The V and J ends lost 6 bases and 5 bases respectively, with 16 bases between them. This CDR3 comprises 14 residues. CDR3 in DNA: TGTGCCAGCAGGACTATTCTAGAGATGGAGACCCAGTACTTC. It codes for CASRTILEMETQYF.

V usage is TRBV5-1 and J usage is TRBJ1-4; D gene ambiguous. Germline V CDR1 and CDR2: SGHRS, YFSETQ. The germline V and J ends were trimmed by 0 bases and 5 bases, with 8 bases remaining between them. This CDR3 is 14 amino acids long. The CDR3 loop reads CASSLEVPNEKLFF. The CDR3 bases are TGCGCCAGCAGCTTGGAGGTCCCAAATGAAAAACTGTTTTTT. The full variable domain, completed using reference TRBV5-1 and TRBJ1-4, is KAGVTQTPRYLIKTRGQQVTLSCSPISGHRSVSWYQQTPGQGLQFLFEYFSETQRNKGNFPGRFSGRQFSNSRSEMNVSTLELGDSALYLCASSLEVPNEKLFFGSGTQLSVL.

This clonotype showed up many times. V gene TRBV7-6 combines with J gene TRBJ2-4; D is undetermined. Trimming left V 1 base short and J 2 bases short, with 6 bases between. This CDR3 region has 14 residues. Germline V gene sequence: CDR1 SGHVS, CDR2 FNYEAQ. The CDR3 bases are TGTGCCAGCAGCTTAGAGTATCCCAAAAACATTCAGTACTTC. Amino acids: CASSLEYPKNIQYF.

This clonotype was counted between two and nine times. DNA of the CDR3: TGTGCCAGCAGTAGGGGGGGGGCGAACACTGAAGCTTTCTTT. Protein sequence: CASSRGGANTEAFF. V gene TRBV7-3 combines with J gene TRBJ1-1; a weak D match, TRBD1 (6 bases). The V end lost 6 bases, the J end lost 1 base, and 12 bases lay between the germline ends. CDR3 length: 14 residues. CDR1 SGHTA and CDR2 FQGTGA come from the germline V gene.

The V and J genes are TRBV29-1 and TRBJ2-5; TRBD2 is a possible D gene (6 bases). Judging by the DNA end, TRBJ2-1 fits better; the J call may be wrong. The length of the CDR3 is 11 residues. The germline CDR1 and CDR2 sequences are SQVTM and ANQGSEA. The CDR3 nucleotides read TGCAGCTCATCCGGGGGTTATGAGCAGTTCTTC. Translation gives CSSSGGYEQFF.